The sequence of this T cell receptor (beta chain) was determined in a study of shared clonotypes between healthy human individuals (dated by TCRdb to the early 2020s). Describing the broader study: Three men and a couple of women, aged 18 to 49 years, made up the cohort. Different laboratories and diverse techniques were used to prepare libraries and sequence TCR repertoires, to increase sequencing depth and limit assay-specific biases. For each donor, three plates each were used for CD4 naive and CD4 memory, two plates were used for CD8 naive, and one plate was used for CD8 memory. Blood TCR repertoires of roughly five healthy adults were deeply sequenced to estimate repertoire size and the extent of clonotype sharing between individuals. Per donor, leukapheresis produced somewhere between about 0.9 and 9.5 billion PBMCs. Summary of the overall study and its limitations: Only blood was sampled, and tissue TCR repertoires likely differ from those in blood. Even with the large sequencing depth, rarefaction of the sorted-subset datasets indicated that sequencing was incomplete. Pairwise subsampling led to the expectation that sequencing depth would affect the degree of clonotype sharing among donors. Compared with non-shared clonotypes, the clonotypes found in all four sorted-subset donors had higher generation probabilities. The genetic and exposure-history diversity represented was limited by the small number of donors. Naive subsets generally had larger estimated clonotype richness than memory subsets. Across a handful of donors, about 5% of naive CD4, over 3% of naive CD8, 2% to 2.5% of memory CD4, and about 0.4% of memory CD8 clonotypes were shared.

Points on this clone: The antigen it binds to is not known. Base qualities are missing; no much larger clone stands one base away.

The donors were healthy, HIV-negative adults who had no recently reported acute infections or vaccinations. Only Caucasian adults living in Nashville, Tennessee, USA were represented among the donors. CD4+ T cells were enriched by magnetic negative selection; naive cells were then positively selected on CD45RA, and the negative fraction formed the memory subset. Blood was obtained by leukapheresis, after which PBMCs were separated by Ficoll-Histopaque density gradient centrifugation and cryopreserved in liquid nitrogen vapor phase. Analytical flow cytometry was used to check the purity and quantity of each magnetically sorted T cell population. Genomic DNA was isolated from every sorted fraction and measured by UV absorbance on a Nanodrop 2000c. Using the deep immunoSEQ assay, multiplex PCR amplified TCR CDR3 regions from genomic DNA. Genomic DNA extracted from each cell subset was distributed evenly over all wells of several immunoSEQ 96-well plates, and each plate served as one replicate. For sorted subsets, roughly 200 ng of genomic DNA, equivalent to about 30,000 T cell genomes, went into each replicate PCR. Purified libraries were measured with a Qubit 3.0 fluorometer, size-checked on a Bioanalyzer 2100, and measured again with the KAPA Library Quantification kit. Every immunoSEQ 96-well plate was sequenced on a dedicated single-read 150-cycle Illumina NextSeq 550 flow cell. The source study handled its data this way. Because the immunoSEQ output held only junctional sequences and lacked quality scores, the filtering could not match the filtering applied to full-length reads. To assign V/J genes and CDR3, sequences were annotated against IMGT germline references using PyIR, a Python wrapper for IgBLAST v1.9. Reads were filtered out if the reads had weak V/J assignments (E-value above 1e-6), no CDR3, stop codons, out-of-frame junctions, or ambiguous translated residues. V3J clonotypes were defined as sequences sharing an identical inferred V gene, J gene, and CDR3 amino acid sequence. The percentage overlap between two repertoires was calculated by dividing the number of shared unique clonotypes by the size of the smaller repertoire. Repertoire richness was assessed with RTK rarefaction, the Chao1 estimator, and Recon v2.1 estimates of unobserved clonotypes. OLGA was used to compute generation probabilities for all TCRbeta clonotypes that the gDNA method yielded from a few donors. In TCRdb, the immuneACCESS table is reduced to in-frame sequences with V and J assigned. These tables do not hold every clone; where another copy was compared, an unresolved V gene accounts for under half, and the others remain unexplained. Clone size and V and J calls were adopted from that table, with D and trimming inferred from the DNA. The sample table lists over 1.5 million clones, approximately 98% of them with a count of one. Around 0.47% of the sample is taken by the ten largest.

Sequenced sample: naive CD4+ T cells sorted from blood. According to the study, the label for this sample's cell subset or site signals: CD45RA+ positively selected. The source is a man under 40 in good health.

The DNA sequence is given as TGCAGTGCTCCCTCGGGGAATACGCAGTATTTT. This codes for CSAPSGNTQYF. The rearrangement combines TRBV20-1 with TRBJ2-3, with a tentative D gene TRBD2 over 5 matching bases. V is clipped by 5 bases and J by 7 bases, and the sequence between their germline boundaries is 10 bases long. The CDR3, cysteine through phenylalanine, is 11 amino acids long. Only CDR3 DNA remains: 33 bases, in frame from the first base. Looking up the germline V gene (reference sequence) yields CDR1 DFQATT and CDR2 SNEGSKA.